Following are 14 T cell receptor beta chains from one sample sequenced in a study of chemoradiotherapy in HPV16-positive cancers. Measured with immunoSEQ multiplex PCR; TCRdb has only the in-frame clones, and not every one. The repertoire holds about 15,000 clones, approximately 89% seen once, with about 4.5% in the top ten. The sample here was tumor tissue, taken from a patient who underwent chemoradiotherapy. Every receptor here comes from a human donor with HPV-associated anogenital cancer.

The CDR3 reads CASSSRTAGDSPLHF. As DNA, the CDR3 is TGTGCCAGCAGCTCCAGGACCGCAGGCGATTCACCCCTCCACTTT. The genes are TRBV7-2 and TRBJ1-6; D is uncertain. This CDR3 spans 15 amino acids. V gave up 4 bases and J gave up 8 bases, with 15 bases separating them. Per the germline V gene, CDR1 is SGHTA and CDR2 is FQGNSA.

A single count supports this clone. This CDR3 reads CASSGARGDNEQFF. The CDR3 region has the DNA TGTGCCAGTAGTGGGGCCAGGGGGGATAATGAGCAGTTCTTC. The genes are TRBV19 and TRBJ2-1, with D perhaps matching TRBD1 (7 bases). The germline CDR1 and CDR2 sequences are LNHDA and SQIVND (reference sequence). The CDR3 has 14 amino acids. Between the trimmed V and J ends, which lost 5 bases and 7 bases, there was a span of 15 bases.

As concerns this clone: The same CDR3 arises from other DNA sequences in this sample as well. The chain is built from TRBV4-1 and TRBJ2-7, with no clear D. There are 13 residues in the CDR3. V was cut by 0 bases and J by 3 bases, with 6 bases left in between. Looked up from germline, CDR1 is MGHRA and CDR2 is YSYEKL. The CDR3 is CASSQDRSYEQYF. The CDR3 coding sequence is TGCGCCAGCAGCCAAGATAGAAGCTACGAGCAGTACTTC.

This sequence joins TRBV11-2 and TRBJ1-1; 8 bases align to TRBD1. CDR1 and CDR2 from the germline V gene are SGHAT and FQNNGV. The CDR3 covers 13 residues. The trim removed 5 bases at V and 5 bases at J, leaving 4 bases unmatched. CDR3 DNA sequence: TGTGCCAGCAGCCCTGACAGGGGAACTGAAGCTTTCTTT. It specifies CASSPDRGTEAFF.

The rearrangement links TRBV6-5 to TRBJ2-5; D remains unclear. CDR1 is MNHEY and CDR2 is SVGAGI in the germline V gene. Trimming removed 7 bases at V and 0 bases at J, with 12 bases between. The CDR3 sequence is 14 residues long. The CDR3 sequence: CASMRSPYQETQYF. The CDR3 DNA sequence: TGTGCCAGCATGAGATCCCCGTACCAAGAGACCCAGTACTTC.

CDR3 coding DNA: TGCGCCAGCAGCCGAGGGGGGAAAAATTCACCCCTCCACTTT. Protein: CASSRGGKNSPLHF. The chain uses TRBV4-1 and TRBJ1-6; possibly TRBD1 for D (6 bases). The V end was cut by 4 bases, the J end by 7 bases, with 11 bases between. CDR3 length equals 14 residues. Germline V CDR1 and CDR2: MGHRA, YSYEKL.

V is TRBV18 and J is TRBJ2-7; the D gene could be TRBD1 or TRBD2 (5 bases each). Germline loops: CDR1 KGHSH, CDR2 LQKENI. The CDR3 sequence is 15 residues long. Trimming shortened V by 6 bases and J by 3 bases, and 18 bases separated the two germline ends. In DNA form, the CDR3 reads TGTGCCAGCTCTGAGGGACGGGTCGCGGGCTACGAGCAGTACTTC. This encodes CASSEGRVAGYEQYF.

The chain links TRBV11-2 to TRBJ2-1; no clear D. The CDR3 length is 12 residues. V dropped 8 bases and J dropped 6 bases, with 11 bases sitting between them. CDR1 SGHAT and CDR2 FQNNGV come from the germline V gene. CDR3 residues: CASGWSSNEQFF. DNA of the CDR3: TGTGCCAGCGGTTGGAGCTCCAATGAGCAGTTCTTC.

V usage is TRBV27 and J usage is TRBJ1-2; 10 bases fit TRBD1. Germline lookup yields CDR1 MNHEY and CDR2 SMNVEV (reference sequence). V lost 7 bases, J lost 6 bases, and 14 bases stayed unmatched. This CDR3 spans 16 amino acids. In DNA form, the CDR3 reads TGTGCCAGCACCTCCCGGGAGGGACAGGGGTGGAATGGCTACACCTTC. It specifies CASTSREGQGWNGYTF.

The chain employs TRBV2 and TRBJ2-1; tentatively, D is TRBD2 (6 bases). CDR1 is SNHLY, CDR2 FYNNEI, per germline. The ends were cut back, 8 bases at V and 9 bases at J, with 14 bases in the middle. The CDR3 is made up of 12 amino acids. CDR3 in amino acids: CASGRAGREQFF. As DNA, the CDR3 is TGTGCCAGCGGCCGGGCGGGACGTGAGCAGTTCTTC.

This clone has a single count. This chain links TRBV2 with TRBJ2-3; 7 nucleotides agree with TRBD2. The CDR3 spans 12 residues. With V trimmed by 4 bases and J by 5 bases, 0 bases remained unmatched. Germline CDR1 and CDR2: SNHLY and FYNNEI. The CDR3 DNA sequence: TGTGCCAGCAGTGGGGGGGGAGATACGCAGTATTTT. Translation: CASSGGGDTQYF. Based on the CDR3 plus reference TRBV2 and TRBJ2-3, the full variable domain is EPEVTQTPSHQVTQMGQEVILRCVPISNHLYFYWYRQILGQKVEFLVSFYNNEISEKSEIFDDQFSVERPDGSNFTLKIRSTKLEDSAMYFCASSGGGDTQYFGPGTRLTVL.

The chain combines TRBV6-4 with TRBJ1-5, with a tentative D call TRBD1 (5 bases). Trimming took 4 bases from V and 6 from J, leaving 10 bases between them. The germline gives CDR1 MRHNA, CDR2 SNTAGT. CDR3 length: 13 amino acids. The CDR3 bases are TGTGCCAGCAGTGTAGGGGATGGTCAGCCCCAGCATTTT. It is translated as CASSVGDGQPQHF.

This chain uses TRBV4-2 with TRBJ1-2; D is possibly TRBD1 (5 bases). V gave up 4 bases and J gave up 2 bases, with 14 bases separating them. This CDR3 spans 15 amino acids. Looked up from germline, CDR1 is LGHNA and CDR2 is YNFKEQ. In DNA, the CDR3 is TGTGCCAGCAGCCCGTTGGGGGGTTTAAACTATGGCTACACCTTC. Translating it yields CASSPLGGLNYGYTF.

The rearrangement links TRBV5-1 to TRBJ2-3; 11 nucleotides align to TRBD2. The CDR3 sequence is 19 residues long. V dropped 0 bases and J dropped 1; count of bases not matched to a gene: 10. The V gene's germline CDR1 is SGHRS and CDR2 YFSETQ. The CDR3 coding sequence is TGCGCCAGCAGCTTGGAAGCACTAGCGGGAGATCTGGGCACAGATACGCAGTATTTT. Amino acids: CASSLEALAGDLGTDTQYF. The full variable domain, rest sourced from reference TRBV5-1 and TRBJ2-3, is KAGVTQTPRYLIKTRGQQVTLSCSPISGHRSVSWYQQTPGQGLQFLFEYFSETQRNKGNFPGRFSGRQFSNSRSEMNVSTLELGDSALYLCASSLEALAGDLGTDTQYFGPGTRLTVL.